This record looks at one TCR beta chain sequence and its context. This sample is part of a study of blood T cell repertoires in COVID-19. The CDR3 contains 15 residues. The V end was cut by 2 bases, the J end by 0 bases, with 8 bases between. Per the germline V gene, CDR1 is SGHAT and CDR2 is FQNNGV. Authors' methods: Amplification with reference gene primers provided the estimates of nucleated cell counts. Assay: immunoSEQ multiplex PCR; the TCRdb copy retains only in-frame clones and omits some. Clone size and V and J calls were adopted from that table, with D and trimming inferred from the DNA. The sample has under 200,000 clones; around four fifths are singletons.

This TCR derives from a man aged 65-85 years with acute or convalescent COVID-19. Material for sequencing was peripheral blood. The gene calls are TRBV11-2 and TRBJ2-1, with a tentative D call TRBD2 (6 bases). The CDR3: CASSLLGSSYNEQFF. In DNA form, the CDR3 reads TGTGCCAGCAGCTTACTCGGGAGCTCCTACAATGAGCAGTTCTTC.